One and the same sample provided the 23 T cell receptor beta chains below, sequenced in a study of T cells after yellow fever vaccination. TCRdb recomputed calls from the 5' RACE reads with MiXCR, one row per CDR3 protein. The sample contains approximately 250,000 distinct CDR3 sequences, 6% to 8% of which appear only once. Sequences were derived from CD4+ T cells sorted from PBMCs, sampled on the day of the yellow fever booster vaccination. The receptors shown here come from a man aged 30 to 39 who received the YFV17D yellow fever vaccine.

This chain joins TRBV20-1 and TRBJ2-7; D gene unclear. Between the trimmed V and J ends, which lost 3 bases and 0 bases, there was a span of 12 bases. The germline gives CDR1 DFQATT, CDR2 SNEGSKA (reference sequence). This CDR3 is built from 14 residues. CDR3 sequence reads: CSARDPSSSYEQYF. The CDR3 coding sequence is TGCAGTGCTAGGGACCCGTCAAGCTCCTACGAGCAGTACTTC.

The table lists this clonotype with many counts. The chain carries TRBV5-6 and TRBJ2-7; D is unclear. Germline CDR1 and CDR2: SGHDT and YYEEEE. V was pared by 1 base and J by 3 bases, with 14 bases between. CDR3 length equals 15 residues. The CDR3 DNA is TGTGCCAGCAGCTTGCGGCCAGGTCAAGACTACGAGCAGTACTTC. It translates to CASSLRPGQDYEQYF.

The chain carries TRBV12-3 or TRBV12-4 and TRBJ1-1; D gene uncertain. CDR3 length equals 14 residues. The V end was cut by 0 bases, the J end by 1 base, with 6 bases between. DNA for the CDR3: TGTGCCAGCAGTTTAGCCTTTTCGAACACTGAAGCTTTCTTT. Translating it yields CASSLAFSNTEAFF.

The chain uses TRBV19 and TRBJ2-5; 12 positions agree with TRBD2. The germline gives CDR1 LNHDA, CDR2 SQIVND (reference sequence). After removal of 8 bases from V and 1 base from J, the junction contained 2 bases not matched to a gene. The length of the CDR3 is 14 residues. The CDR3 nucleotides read TGTGCCAGTGGACTAGCGGGGTTCCAAGAGACCCAGTACTTC. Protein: CASGLAGFQETQYF.

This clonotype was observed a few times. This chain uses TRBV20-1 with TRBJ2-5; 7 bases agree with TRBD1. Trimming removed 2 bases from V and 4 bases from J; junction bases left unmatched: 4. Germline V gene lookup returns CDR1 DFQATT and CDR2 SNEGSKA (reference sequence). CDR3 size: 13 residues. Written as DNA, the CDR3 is TGCAGTGCTAGACTACCAGGGGGAGAGACCCAGTACTTC. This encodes CSARLPGGETQYF.

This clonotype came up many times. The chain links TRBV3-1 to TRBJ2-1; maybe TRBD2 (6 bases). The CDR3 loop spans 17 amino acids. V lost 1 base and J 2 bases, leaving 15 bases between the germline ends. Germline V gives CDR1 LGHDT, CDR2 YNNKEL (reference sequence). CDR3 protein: CASSQGGLDTPYNEQFF. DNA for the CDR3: TGTGCCAGCAGCCAAGGGGGACTGGACACTCCCTACAATGAGCAGTTCTTC.

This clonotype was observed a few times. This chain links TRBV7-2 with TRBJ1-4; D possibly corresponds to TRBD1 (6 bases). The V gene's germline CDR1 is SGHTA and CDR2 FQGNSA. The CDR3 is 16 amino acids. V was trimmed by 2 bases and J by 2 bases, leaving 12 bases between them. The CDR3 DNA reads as TGTGCCAGCAGCTTAACCCGGGGGCCCACTAATGAAAAACTGTTTTTT. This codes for CASSLTRGPTNEKLFF.

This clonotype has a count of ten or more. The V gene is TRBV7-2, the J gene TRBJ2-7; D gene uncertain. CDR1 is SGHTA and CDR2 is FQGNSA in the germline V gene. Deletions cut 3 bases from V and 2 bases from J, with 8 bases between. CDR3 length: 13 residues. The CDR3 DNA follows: TGTGCCAGCAGCTTTATAGGTACCTACGAGCAGTACTTC. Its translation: CASSFIGTYEQYF.

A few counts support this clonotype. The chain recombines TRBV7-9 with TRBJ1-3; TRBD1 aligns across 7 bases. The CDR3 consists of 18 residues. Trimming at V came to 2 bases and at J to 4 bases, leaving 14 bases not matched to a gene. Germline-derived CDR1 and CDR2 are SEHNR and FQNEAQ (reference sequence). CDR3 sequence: CASSLYSRRTGGGNTIYF. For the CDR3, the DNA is TGTGCCAGCAGCTTATATAGTAGGCGGACAGGCGGAGGAAACACCATATATTTT.

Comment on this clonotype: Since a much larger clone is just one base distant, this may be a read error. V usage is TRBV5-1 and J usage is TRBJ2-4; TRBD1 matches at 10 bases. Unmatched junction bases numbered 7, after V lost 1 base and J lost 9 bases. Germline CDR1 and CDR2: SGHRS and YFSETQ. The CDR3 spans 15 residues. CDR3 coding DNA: TGCGCCAGCAGCTTGTCTTACGGGGACAGGGGCATTCAGTACTTC. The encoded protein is CASSLSYGDRGIQYF.

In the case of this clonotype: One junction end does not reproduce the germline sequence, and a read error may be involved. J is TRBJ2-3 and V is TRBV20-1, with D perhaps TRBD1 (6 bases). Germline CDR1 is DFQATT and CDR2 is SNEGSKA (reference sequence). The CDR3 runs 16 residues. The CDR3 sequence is CSVINDRDTYTETQYF. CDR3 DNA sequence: TGCAGTGTCATCAACGACCGGGACACCTACACAGAAACGCAGTATTTT.

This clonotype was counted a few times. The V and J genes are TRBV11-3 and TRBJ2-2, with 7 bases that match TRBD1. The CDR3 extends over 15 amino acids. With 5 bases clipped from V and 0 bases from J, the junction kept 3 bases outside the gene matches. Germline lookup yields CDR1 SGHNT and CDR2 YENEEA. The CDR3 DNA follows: TGTGCCAGCAGCCAGGGGGTGACGAACACCGGGGAGCTGTTTTTT. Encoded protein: CASSQGVTNTGELFF.

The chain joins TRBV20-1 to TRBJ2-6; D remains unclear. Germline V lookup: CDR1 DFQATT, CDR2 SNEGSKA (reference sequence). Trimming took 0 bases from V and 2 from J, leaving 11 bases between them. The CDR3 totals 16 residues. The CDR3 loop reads CSARDDPSPGANVLTF. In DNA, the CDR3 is TGCAGTGCTAGAGATGATCCCAGTCCTGGGGCCAACGTCCTGACTTTC.

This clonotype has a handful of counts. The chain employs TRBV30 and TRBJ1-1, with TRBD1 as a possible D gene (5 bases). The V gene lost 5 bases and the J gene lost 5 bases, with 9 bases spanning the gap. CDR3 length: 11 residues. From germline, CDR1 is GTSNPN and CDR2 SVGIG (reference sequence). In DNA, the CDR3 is TGTGCCTGGTGGGGCTCTACTGAAGCTTTCTTT. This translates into CAWWGSTEAFF.

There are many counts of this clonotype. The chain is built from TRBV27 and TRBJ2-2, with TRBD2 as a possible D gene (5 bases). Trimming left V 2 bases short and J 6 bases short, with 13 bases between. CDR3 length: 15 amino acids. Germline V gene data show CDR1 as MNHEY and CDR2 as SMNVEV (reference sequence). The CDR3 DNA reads TGTGCCAGCAGTTTAATGGGAGCGGTCGCCGGGGAGCTGTTTTTT. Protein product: CASSLMGAVAGELFF.

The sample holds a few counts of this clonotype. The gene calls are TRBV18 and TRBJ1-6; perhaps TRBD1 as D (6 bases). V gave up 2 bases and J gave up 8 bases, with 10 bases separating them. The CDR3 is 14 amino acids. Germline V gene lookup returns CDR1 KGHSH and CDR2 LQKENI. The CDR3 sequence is CASSPFGGDSPLHF. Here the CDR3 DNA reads TGTGCCAGCTCACCATTCGGGGGCGATTCACCCCTCCACTTT.

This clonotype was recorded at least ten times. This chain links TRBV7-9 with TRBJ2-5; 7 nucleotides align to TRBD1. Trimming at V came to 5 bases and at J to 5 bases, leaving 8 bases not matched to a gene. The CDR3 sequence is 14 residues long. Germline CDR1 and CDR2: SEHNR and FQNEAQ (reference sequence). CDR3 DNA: TGTGCCAGCAGCGAGGGACAGCGGTTGGAGACCCAGTACTTC. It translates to CASSEGQRLETQYF. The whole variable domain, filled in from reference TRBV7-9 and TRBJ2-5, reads DTGVSQNPRHKITKRGQNVTFRCDPISEHNRLYWYRQTLGQGPEFLTYFQNEAQLEKSRLLSDRFSAERPKGSFSTLEIQRTEQGDSAMYLCASSEGQRLETQYFGPGTRLLVL.

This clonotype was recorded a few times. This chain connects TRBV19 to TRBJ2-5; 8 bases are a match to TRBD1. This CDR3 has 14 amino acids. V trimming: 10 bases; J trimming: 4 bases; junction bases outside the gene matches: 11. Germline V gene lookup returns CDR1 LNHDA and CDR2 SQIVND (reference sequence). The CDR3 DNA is TGTGCCAAGGAGGCACAGGGGGACGGAGAGACCCAGTACTTC. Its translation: CAKEAQGDGETQYF.

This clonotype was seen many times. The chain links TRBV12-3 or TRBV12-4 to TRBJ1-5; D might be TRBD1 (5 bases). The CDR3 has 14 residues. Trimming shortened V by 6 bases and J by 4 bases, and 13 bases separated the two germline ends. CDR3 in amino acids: CASSSGGSNQPQHF. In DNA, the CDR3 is TGTGCCAGCAGCTCGGGGGGGAGTAATCAGCCCCAGCATTTT.

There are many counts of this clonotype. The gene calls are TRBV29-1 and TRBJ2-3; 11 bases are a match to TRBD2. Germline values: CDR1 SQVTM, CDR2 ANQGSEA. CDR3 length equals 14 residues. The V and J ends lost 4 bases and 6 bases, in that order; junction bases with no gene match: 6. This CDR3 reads CSVGLAGTMDTQYF. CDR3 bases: TGCAGCGTTGGACTAGCGGGGACAATGGATACGCAGTATTTT.

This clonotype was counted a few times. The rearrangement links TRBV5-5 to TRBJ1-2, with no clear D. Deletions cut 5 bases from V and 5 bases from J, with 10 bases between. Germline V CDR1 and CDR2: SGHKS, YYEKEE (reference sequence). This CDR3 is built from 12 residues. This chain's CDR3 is CASSYSEYGYTF. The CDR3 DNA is TGTGCCAGCAGTTACAGCGAGTATGGCTACACCTTC.

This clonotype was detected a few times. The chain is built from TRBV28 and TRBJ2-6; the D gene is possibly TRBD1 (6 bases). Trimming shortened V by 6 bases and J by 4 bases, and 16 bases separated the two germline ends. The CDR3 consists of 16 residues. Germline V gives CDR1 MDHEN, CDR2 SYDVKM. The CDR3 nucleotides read TGTGCCAGCAGGTCTTTGACAGGATGGGGGGCCAACGTCCTGACTTTC. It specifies CASRSLTGWGANVLTF.

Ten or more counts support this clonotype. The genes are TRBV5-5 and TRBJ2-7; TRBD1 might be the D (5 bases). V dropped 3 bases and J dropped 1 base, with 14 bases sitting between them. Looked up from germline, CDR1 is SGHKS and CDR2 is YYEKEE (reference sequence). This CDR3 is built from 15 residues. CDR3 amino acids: CASSWDWGRSYEQYF. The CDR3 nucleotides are TGTGCCAGCAGCTGGGATTGGGGCCGATCCTACGAGCAGTACTTC.